Listed below are T cell receptor beta chains from one sample, sequenced in a study of shared T cell receptors in the human thymus. Data came from immunoSEQ multiplex PCR; TCRdb stores just in-frame clones and leaves some out. This sample has about 730,000 clones, with roughly 85% found just once. The sample was also linked to a second study, of human thymus T cells.

Sequenced input: thymocytes. These receptors originate from a girl less than two years old with a congenital heart defect. CDR3s include the opening cysteine and the closing phenylalanine or tryptophan. The order of the fields is J gene, clone size, D gene, V gene, CDR3 DNA, CDR3 protein. D genes are given only for firm matches. A clone size is listed for some rows: how often the clone was seen (once, few, many), or a class if it is expanded.

TRBJ2-1 | NA | TRBD1 | TRBV9 | TGTGCCAGCAGCACCGGACAGGGATCGAACTACAATGAGCAGTTCTTC | CASSTGQGSNYNEQFF
TRBJ2-5 | NA | TRBD1 | TRBV28 | TGTGCCAGCAGTTTATGGAATCAGGGGGATAGGGGGACCCAGTACTTC | CASSLWNQGDRGTQYF
TRBJ1-3 | NA | NA | TRBV6-6 | TGTGCCAGCATTAGTAGCTCTGGAAACACCATATATTTT | CASISSSGNTIYF
TRBJ1-1 | once | NA | TRBV5-6 | TGTGCCAGCAGCTTGGGCGGGGGATCGGCTGAAGCTTTCTTT | CASSLGGGSAEAFF
TRBJ2-2 | once | NA | TRBV4-3 | TGCGCCAGCAGCCACACGACACGGGATGGGACCGGGGAGCTGTTTTTT | CASSHTTRDGTGELFF
TRBJ2-1 | NA | NA | TRBV14 | TGTGCCAGCAGCCAAGTCTCCTCCCTAGTGCAGTTCTTC | CASSQVSSLVQFF
TRBJ2-1 | once | TRBD2 | TRBV5-5 | TGTGCCAGCAGCCCCAGCGGGGGGGCCTGCTATGAGCAGTTCTTC | CASSPSGGACYEQFF
TRBJ1-3 | few | NA | TRBV13 | TGTGCCAGCAGTCCCGACAGAGGAAACACCATATATTTT | CASSPDRGNTIYF
TRBJ2-3 | NA | NA | TRBV27 | TGTGCCAGCAGTTCCCCTCGGGGGGCCCTCCCGTGCACAGATACGCAGTATTTT | CASSSPRGALPCTDTQYF
TRBJ1-4 | NA | NA | TRBV9 | TGTGCCAGCAGCGCGAGACAGGAAGAGGCTCCTAATGAAAAACTGTTTTTT | CASSARQEEAPNEKLFF
TRBJ2-3 | NA | TRBD1 | TRBV5-1 | TGCGCCAGTTCGATCGGGACAGGGGGCTGTGGAGATACGCAGTATTTT | CASSIGTGGCGDTQYF
TRBJ2-1 | NA | NA | TRBV4-2 | TGTGCCAGCGCCCGGGGGAAGTCCTACAATGAGCAGTTCTTC | CASARGKSYNEQFF
TRBJ1-2 | NA | TRBD1 | TRBV18 | TGTGCCAGCTCACCACCGGGGGACAGGGGGCAGGGCTACACCTTC | CASSPPGDRGQGYTF
TRBJ2-5 | few | NA | TRBV7-2 | TGTGCCAGCAGCCGAGGGGGGACTATCCGCCAAGAGACCCAGTACTTC | CASSRGGTIRQETQYF
TRBJ1-2 | NA | TRBD1 | TRBV6-5 | TGTGCCAGCAGTTCCCCAGGGGGCGCGGAGCTGGAAGGCTACACCTTC | CASSSPGGAELEGYTF
TRBJ1-6 | NA | NA | TRBV7-2 | TGTGCCAGCAGCTTAGTACCAGGCGCCGAATCACCCCTCCACTTT | CASSLVPGAESPLHF
TRBJ2-1 | once | NA | TRBV19 | TGTGCCAGTAGTCTCCTTTTGGGCCGGGGGAATGAGCAGTTCTTC | CASSLLLGRGNEQFF
TRBJ1-1 | NA | NA | TRBV5-1 | TGCGCCAGCAGCTTCCAGGGAGGAAACACTGAAGCTTTCTTT | CASSFQGGNTEAFF
TRBJ1-2 | NA | NA | TRBV6-4 | TGTGCCAGCACCGCCGAGGCAGCTAACTATGGCTACACCTTC | CASTAEAANYGYTF
TRBJ1-4 | NA | NA | TRBV18 | TGTGCCAGCTCACCGGCAGGGTTTGAAAAACTGTTTTTT | CASSPAGFEKLFF
TRBJ2-7 | once | TRBD1 | TRBV5-1 | TGCGCCAGCAGCACCGGACAGGGATCCTACGAGCAGTACTTC | CASSTGQGSYEQYF
TRBJ1-2 | few | TRBD1 | TRBV15 | TGTGCCACCAGGCCGGACAGGTTGAACCTCTATGGCTACACCTTC | CATRPDRLNLYGYTF
TRBJ1-5 | NA | TRBD1 | TRBV27 | TGTGCCAGCAGTTTGACGGGACAGCACCTAGGTGTCGGCAATCAGCCCCAGCATTTT | CASSLTGQHLGVGNQPQHF
TRBJ1-5 | NA | NA | TRBV28 | TGTGCCAGCACAGGGCCCTTCAATCAGCCCCAGCATTTT | CASTGPFNQPQHF
TRBJ2-6 | NA | TRBD1 | TRBV18 | TGTGCCAGCTCTCATTCTCGGGGACAGGACCACTGGGGGGCTGGGGCCAACGTCCTGACTTTC | CASSHSRGQDHWGAGANVLTF
TRBJ2-3 | once | TRBD2 | TRBV5-8 | TGTGCCAGCAGCGCGGGACTAGGCCTCACAGATACGCAGTATTTT | CASSAGLGLTDTQYF
TRBJ1-2 | NA | NA | TRBV5-1 | TGCGCCAGCAGCTGGGGCCTCCCATGGGGCTACACCTTC | CASSWGLPWGYTF
TRBJ2-7 | once | TRBD2 | TRBV7-8 | TGTGCCAGCAGCCGAGCTAGCGGGGGGGCCTCCGAGCAGTACTTC | CASSRASGGASEQYF
TRBJ2-7 | NA | NA | TRBV6-1 | TGTGCCAGCAGTGCCACCAACCTCCGCCCCGGGACAATAAACTACGAGCAGTACTTC | CASSATNLRPGTINYEQYF
TRBJ1-2 | NA | TRBD1 | TRBV4-1 | TGCGCCAGCAGCCTCAAATTGGGACAGTCTAACTATGGCTACACCTTC | CASSLKLGQSNYGYTF
TRBJ1-5 | NA | NA | TRBV5-8 | TGTGCCAGCAGCCCCAGGCAGGATCAGCCCCAGCATTTT | CASSPRQDQPQHF
TRBJ1-5 | NA | NA | TRBV6-5 | TGTGCCAGCAGTTCCCGGGACTTATTTCAGCCCCAGCATTTT | CASSSRDLFQPQHF
TRBJ2-1 | NA | NA | TRBV10-3 | TGTGCCATCAGTGGGGCCCGTGACAATGAGCAGTTCTTC | CAISGARDNEQFF
TRBJ1-5 | once | NA | TRBV4-2 | TGTGCCAGCAGCCAAGATGCCAGGGTTGGGGAGCCCCAGCATTTT | CASSQDARVGEPQHF
TRBJ2-1 | NA | TRBD2 | TRBV6-1 | TGTGCCAGCAGTGCCGGGGGGACCCCTATGAACAATGAGCAGTTCTTC | CASSAGGTPMNNEQFF
TRBJ1-6 | NA | TRBD1 | TRBV28 | TGTGCCAGCAGCCCTAACCGGGACAGGCAAAATTCACCCCTCCACTTT | CASSPNRDRQNSPLHF
TRBJ2-1 | NA | TRBD2 | TRBV7-6 | TGTGCCAGCAGCTTCCGAGCGGGGAGAGCCTACAATGAGCAGTTCTTC | CASSFRAGRAYNEQFF
TRBJ1-2 | NA | TRBD1 | TRBV27 | TGTGCCAGCAGTTTGGGCAGGGGGCTCTATGGCTACACCTTC | CASSLGRGLYGYTF
TRBJ1-2 | once | TRBD1 | TRBV18 | TGTGCCAGCTCACCACCGGACAGGGCAACCTATAACTATGGCTACACCTTC | CASSPPDRATYNYGYTF
TRBJ2-6 | NA | TRBD1 | TRBV5-6 | TGTGCCAGCAGCCCGCGAGGGACAGGGGAGCCCGCTGGGGCCAACGTCCTGACTTTC | CASSPRGTGEPAGANVLTF